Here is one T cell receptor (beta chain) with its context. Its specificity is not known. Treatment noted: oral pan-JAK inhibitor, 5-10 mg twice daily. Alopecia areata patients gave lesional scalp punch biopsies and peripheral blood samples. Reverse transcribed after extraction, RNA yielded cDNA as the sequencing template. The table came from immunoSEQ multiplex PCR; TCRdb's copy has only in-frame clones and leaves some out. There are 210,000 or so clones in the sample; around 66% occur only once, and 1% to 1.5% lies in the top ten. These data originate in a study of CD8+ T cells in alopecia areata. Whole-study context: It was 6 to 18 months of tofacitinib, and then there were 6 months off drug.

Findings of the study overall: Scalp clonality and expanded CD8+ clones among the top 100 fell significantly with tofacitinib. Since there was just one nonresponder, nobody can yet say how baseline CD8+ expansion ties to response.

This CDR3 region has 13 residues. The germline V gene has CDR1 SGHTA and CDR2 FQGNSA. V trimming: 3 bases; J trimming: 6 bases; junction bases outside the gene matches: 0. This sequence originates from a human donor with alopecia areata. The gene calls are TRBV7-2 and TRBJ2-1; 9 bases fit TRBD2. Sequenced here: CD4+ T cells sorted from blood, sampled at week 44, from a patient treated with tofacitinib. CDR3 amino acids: CASSLGLANEQFF. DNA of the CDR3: TGTGCCAGCAGCTTGGGACTAGCCAATGAGCAGTTCTTC.